This TCR beta chain is drawn from a study of blood T cell repertoires in COVID-19. Study-level background: Acute-phase and convalescent COVID-19 samples originated in the United States, Italy and Spain.

Sequencing was performed with immunoSEQ multiplex PCR; in TCRdb, only in-frame clones are kept and a portion is missing. The table has approximately 100,000 clones, roughly 86% seen once; the top ten hold 10%. The CDR3 is 14 residues long. The germline V gene encodes CDR1 SNHLY and CDR2 FYNNEI. Deletions cut 6 bases from V and 0 bases from J, with 11 bases between. The chain uses TRBV2 and TRBJ1-1; D is unclear. What was sequenced was peripheral blood. This clonotype was obtained from a middle-aged man with acute or convalescent COVID-19. The CDR3 spells CASSIRVLNTEAFF. CDR3 bases: TGTGCCAGCAGCATCCGGGTCTTGAACACTGAAGCTTTCTTT.